This entry lists 24 T cell receptor beta chains sequenced from one sample in a study of cytotoxic CD8 clonotypes in ibrutinib-treated CLL (dated by TCRdb to the early 2020s). Library preparation employed the immunoSEQ multiplex PCR assay. TCRdb obtained this table from immuneACCESS and retained in-frame rearrangements with V and J assigned. These tables miss some clones; where compared with another copy, unresolved V genes account for less than half of the shortfall, and the remainder is unexplained. This sample gives tens of thousands of clones in total; roughly three quarters of them show up just once. Together, the top ten hold less than 35% of the sample. The time point label for this specimen denotes: 20 to 30 months on ibrutinib. The specimen was PBMCs, collected after 24 months of ibrutinib treatment. All receptors derive from a human donor with chronic lymphocytic leukemia.

This chain connects TRBV2 to TRBJ1-1; D is unclear. V was clipped by 2 bases and J by 6 bases, with 13 bases between them. In germline, CDR1 is SNHLY, CDR2 FYNNEI. This CDR3 region has 14 residues. This chain's CDR3 is CASSEPTMGSEAFF. The CDR3, as DNA: TGTGCCAGCAGTGAACCTACCATGGGTTCTGAAGCTTTCTTT.

The chain joins TRBV19 to TRBJ1-1; a possible D gene is TRBD1 (5 bases). There are 15 residues in the CDR3. CDR1 LNHDA and CDR2 SQIVND come from the germline V gene (reference sequence). V lost 4 bases and J 0 bases, leaving 12 bases between the germline ends. The CDR3 DNA sequence: TGTGCCAGTAGTACCAGTCAGGGCTTGAACACTGAAGCTTTCTTT. This translates into CASSTSQGLNTEAFF.

This chain links TRBV4-1 with TRBJ2-7; the D is unclear. Trimming cost V 1 base and J 3 bases, with 10 bases left between them. Germline CDR1 and CDR2: MGHRA and YSYEKL. The CDR3 runs 14 residues. CDR3 protein: CASSQVVKYYEQYF. The CDR3, as DNA: TGCGCCAGCAGCCAAGTTGTTAAATACTACGAGCAGTACTTC.

This clone was found a few times. The chain links TRBV18 to TRBJ1-2, with 8 bases fitting TRBD1. With 5 bases clipped from V and 2 bases from J, the junction kept 10 bases outside the gene matches. Germline V CDR1 and CDR2: KGHSH, LQKENI. CDR3 length: 16 residues. For the CDR3, the DNA is TGTGCCAGCTCAACGACAGGGGCGCTCAACAACTATGGCTACACCTTC. Translating it yields CASSTTGALNNYGYTF.

This clone is medium-sized (0.01 to 0.1%) in the sample. The V gene is TRBV5-4, the J gene TRBJ2-7; 9 positions agree with TRBD1. The CDR3 totals 16 residues. The V gene end was trimmed by 4 bases and the J gene end by 1 base; junction bases not matched to a gene: 9. Germline CDR1 is SGHNT and CDR2 is YYREEE (reference sequence). The CDR3 nucleotides are TGTGCCAGCAGCACGGACCTACAGGGGGCGTCCTACGAGCAGTACTTC. It encodes CASSTDLQGASYEQYF.

This clone was detected once. The junction shows a germline mismatch at one end, possibly a read error. V and J are TRBV5-1 and TRBJ1-2, with TRBD1 identical over 8 bases. The length of the CDR3 is 14 residues. Germline V gene sequence: CDR1 SGHRS, CDR2 YFSETQ. The CDR3 region has the DNA TGCGCCAGCAGCTCCCTCTCGTCCCGGGACAGGCCTGACTTC. Amino acids: CASSSLSSRDRPDF.

This chain links TRBV5-8 with TRBJ1-1; 9 bases are shared with TRBD1. Germline trimming cut 2 bases from V and 4 bases from J; bases unmatched to any gene: 6. The CDR3 is 15 amino acids. Germline lookup yields CDR1 SGHTS and CDR2 YDEGEE. The CDR3: CASSLWTGVPTEAFF. The CDR3 DNA sequence: TGTGCCAGCAGCTTATGGACAGGGGTCCCCACTGAAGCTTTCTTT. The variable domain in full, completed from reference TRBV5-8 and TRBJ1-1, reads EAGVTQSPTHLIKTRGQQATLRCSPISGHTSVYWYQQALGLGLQFLLWYDEGEERNRGNFPPRFSGRQFPNYSSELNVNALELEDSALYLCASSLWTGVPTEAFFGQGTRLTVV.

J is TRBJ1-2 and V is TRBV4-1; D may be TRBD1 (6 bases). V was clipped by 1 base and J by 4 bases, with 13 bases between them. CDR1 MGHRA and CDR2 YSYEKL come from the germline V gene. This CDR3 has 15 amino acids. The chain's CDR3 is CASSQALQGPYGYTF. The CDR3, as DNA: TGCGCCAGCAGCCAAGCCCTGCAGGGGCCCTATGGCTACACCTTC.

The chain employs TRBV15 and TRBJ1-6; the match to TRBD1 covers 8 bases. V was clipped by 0 bases and J by 6 bases; unmatched bases: 4. Per germline, CDR1 LNHNV and CDR2 YYDKDF (reference sequence). CDR3 size: 16 residues. CDR3 nucleotide sequence: TGTGCCACCAGCAGAGATTTGGACAGGGCTAATTCACCCCTCCACTTT. Translating gives CATSRDLDRANSPLHF.

The V and J genes are TRBV9 and TRBJ1-1; D unclear. Germline V gene sequence: CDR1 SGDLS, CDR2 YYNGEE. Trimming took 4 bases from V and 2 from J, leaving 15 bases between them. This CDR3 spans 15 amino acids. The CDR3 coding sequence is TGTGCCAGCAGCAGGACCCGAAGCGATAACACTGAAGCTTTCTTT. Encoded protein: CASSRTRSDNTEAFF.

The gene calls are TRBV29-1 and TRBJ1-2; D is possibly TRBD1 (5 bases). V lost 4 bases and J lost 2, with 8 bases in between. Looked up from germline, CDR1 is SQVTM and CDR2 is ANQGSEA. This CDR3 is built from 12 residues. The CDR3 DNA follows: TGCAGCGTTGGAAACAGGAACTATGGCTACACCTTC. Translation: CSVGNRNYGYTF. The full variable domain, completed using reference TRBV29-1 and TRBJ1-2, is SAVISQKPSRDICQRGTSLTIQCQVDSQVTMMFWYRQQPGQSLTLIATANQGSEATYESGFVIDKFPISRPNLTFSTLTVSNMSPEDSSIYLCSVGNRNYGYTFGSGTRLTVV.

This clone was recorded only once. The chain links TRBV4-2 to TRBJ2-5; 7 bases align to TRBD2. CDR3 size: 18 residues. CDR1 is LGHNA, CDR2 YNFKEQ, per germline. With 0 bases clipped from V and 7 bases from J, the junction kept 17 bases outside the gene matches. The CDR3 nucleotides are TGTGCCAGCAGCCAAGATCTCCCCCGCGGGACTACCGTTGGGACCCAGTACTTC. Translating it yields CASSQDLPRGTTVGTQYF.

This clone was recorded only once. This chain uses TRBV10-2 with TRBJ2-3; D is tentatively TRBD1 or TRBD2 (5 bases each). The CDR3 is 13 amino acids. Trimming removed 8 bases at V and 1 base at J, with 10 bases between. Per germline, CDR1 WSHSY and CDR2 SAAADI. Written as DNA, the CDR3 is TGCGCCAGCCTGGGGGTCGGCACAGATACGCAGTATTTT. Its translation: CASLGVGTDTQYF.

J is TRBJ1-1 and V is TRBV7-9; the D is unclear. This CDR3 has 13 residues. V was shortened by 5 bases and J by 7 bases, with 14 bases between the two germline ends. Germline V lookup: CDR1 SEHNR, CDR2 FQNEAQ (reference sequence). CDR3: CASSVVASVEAFF. In DNA form, the CDR3 reads TGTGCCAGCAGCGTCGTGGCCTCGGTTGAAGCTTTCTTT.

The chain is built from TRBV5-1 and TRBJ2-7; no reliable D call. V dropped 4 bases and J dropped 2 bases, with 13 bases sitting between them. Germline assignment: CDR1 SGHRS and CDR2 YFSETQ. This CDR3 region has 14 residues. The CDR3 is CASSLEDLAYEQYF. Written as DNA, the CDR3 is TGCGCCAGCAGCCTTGAGGATTTAGCCTACGAGCAGTACTTC.

This chain links TRBV5-1 with TRBJ1-2; D unclear. Germline V CDR1 and CDR2: SGHRS, YFSETQ. Trimming took 3 bases from V and 4 from J, leaving 10 bases between them. This CDR3 spans 13 amino acids. For the CDR3, the DNA is TGCGCCAGCAGCTACGAGGGAGTCTATGGCTACACCTTC. Translated, it gives CASSYEGVYGYTF.

The V and J genes are TRBV7-8 and TRBJ1-2; maybe TRBD1 (6 bases). The ends were cut back, 4 bases at V and 14 bases at J, with 23 bases in the middle. Germline CDR1 SGHVS, CDR2 FQNEAQ. The CDR3 runs 14 residues. The CDR3 sequence: CASSSPGQASSSTF. CDR3 nucleotide sequence: TGTGCCAGCAGCTCTCCGGGACAAGCATCTAGTTCGACCTTC.

A few counts support this clone. The rearrangement uses TRBV19 and TRBJ1-5; 9 nucleotides agree with TRBD1. The germline V gene encodes CDR1 LNHDA and CDR2 SQIVND (reference sequence). This CDR3 has 16 residues. Trimming cost V 7 bases and J 2 bases; bases outside gene matches: 9. The chain's CDR3 is CASTIKWTGGNQPQHF. CDR3 coding DNA: TGTGCCAGTACCATCAAATGGACAGGGGGCAATCAGCCCCAGCATTTT. The variable domain in full, with the rest retrieved from reference TRBV19 and TRBJ1-5, is DGGITQSPKYLFRKEGQNVTLSCEQNLNHDAMYWYRQDPGQGLRLIYYSQIVNDFQKGDIAEGYSVSREKKESFPLTVTSAQKNPTAFYLCASTIKWTGGNQPQHFGDGTRLSIL.

The chain joins TRBV7-9 to TRBJ2-7, with D possibly being TRBD1 (6 bases). Looked up from germline, CDR1 is SEHNR and CDR2 is FQNEAQ (reference sequence). The ends were cut back, 7 bases at V and 7 bases at J, with 17 bases in the middle. This CDR3 has 13 amino acids. CDR3 nucleotides: TGTGCCAGCACCCTCCCGGGACAAGTTGAGCAGTACTTC. It encodes CASTLPGQVEQYF.

As concerns this clone: Other DNA sequences in the same sample also yield this CDR3. V and J are TRBV5-1 and TRBJ2-7, with D tentatively TRBD1 or TRBD2 (5 bases each). The germline V gene encodes CDR1 SGHRS and CDR2 YFSETQ. Trimming took off 0 bases at V and 6 bases at J, with 10 bases between the two ends. CDR3 length equals 13 residues. CDR3 sequence reads: CASSLAAGTEQYF. For the CDR3, the DNA is TGCGCCAGCAGCTTGGCGGCAGGGACCGAGCAGTACTTC.

The chain links TRBV5-6 to TRBJ1-2; the D is unclear. CDR3 length equals 14 residues. V lost 0 bases and J 3 bases, leaving 9 bases between the germline ends. Germline CDR1 reads SGHDT; CDR2 reads YYEEEE. CDR3 region: CASSLVGADYGYTF. CDR3 coding DNA: TGTGCCAGCAGCTTGGTGGGAGCGGACTATGGCTACACCTTC. Full variable domain (rest looked up from reference TRBV5-6 and TRBJ1-2): DAGVTQSPTHLIKTRGQQVTLRCSPKSGHDTVSWYQQALGQGPQFIFQYYEEEERQRGNFPDRFSGHQFPNYSSELNVNALLLGDSALYLCASSLVGADYGYTFGSGTRLTVV.

This chain joins TRBV5-6 and TRBJ2-7; 8 bases are shared with TRBD1. This CDR3 is built from 15 residues. V lost 4 bases and J lost 0; bases outside the gene matches: 6. From germline, CDR1 is SGHDT and CDR2 YYEEEE. CDR3 sequence (DNA): TGTGCCAGCAGCCGACAGGGGCCTTCCTCCTACGAGCAGTACTTC. It specifies CASSRQGPSSYEQYF. Filled out from reference TRBV5-6 and TRBJ2-7, the complete variable domain reads DAGVTQSPTHLIKTRGQQVTLRCSPKSGHDTVSWYQQALGQGPQFIFQYYEEEERQRGNFPDRFSGHQFPNYSSELNVNALLLGDSALYLCASSRQGPSSYEQYFGPGTRLTVT.

CDR3 sequence: CASRSGGYNEQFF. In nucleotides, the CDR3 is TGTGCCAGTAGGTCCGGGGGCTACAATGAGCAGTTCTTC. The V call is TRBV19, the J call TRBJ2-1; TRBD2 might be the D (6 bases). In germline, CDR1 is LNHDA, CDR2 SQIVND (reference sequence). The V end lost 6 bases, the J end lost 3 bases, and 9 bases lay between the germline ends. The CDR3 has 13 amino acids.

The chain has TRBV11-2 and TRBJ2-2; D unresolved. The CDR3 spans 13 residues. V was clipped by 5 bases and J by 0 bases, with 4 bases between them. Germline V gene lookup returns CDR1 SGHAT and CDR2 FQNNGV. CDR3 amino acids: CASSPTNTGELFF. CDR3 coding DNA: TGTGCCAGCAGCCCTACGAACACCGGGGAGCTGTTTTTT.